This TCR beta chain was recorded in a study of blood T cell repertoires in COVID-19. In the study overall: Acute-phase and convalescent COVID-19 samples originated in the United States, Italy and Spain.

Original methodology: Reference gene primers were amplified, and this amplification served to estimate nucleated cell counts. TCRdb's copy holds only in-frame clones and misses some; the assay was immunoSEQ multiplex PCR. V and J calls and clone size are given by that table; D and trimming were obtained from the DNA. The profile shows over 75,000 clones, approximately 92% of them singletons. The CDR3 totals 15 residues. Sequencing was carried out using peripheral blood. The TCR comes from a woman older than 75 with active COVID-19. V is TRBV12-2 and J is TRBJ2-7; the table's D call, TRBD1, was not checked against the DNA. TRBV12-2 is recorded as a pseudogene. The CDR3: CASRLSWDRAYEQYF. CDR3 DNA sequence: TGTGCAAGTCGCTTATCCTGGGACAGGGCCTACGAGCAGTACTTC.